This passage covers 10 T cell receptor beta chains from one sample sequenced in a study of T cells in Graves' hyperthyroidism and ophthalmopathy. Using RNA transcripts as the source, TCR beta CDR3 regions were amplified. Primed by the HTBI set, a first-round RT-PCR was run on the TCR CDR3. TCRdb recomputed calls from the multiplex PCR reads with MiXCR, one row per CDR3 protein. The data hold roughly 840,000 distinct CDR3 sequences, with 38% observed a single time. The sequencing input was blood. These receptors originate from a young man with Graves' hyperthyroidism.

This clonotype has only one observation. Sequence at one end of the junction differs from germline and may be a read error. The CDR3 is CATSESEESPLHF. CDR3 sequence (DNA): TGTGCCACCAGTGAGTCAGAGGAATCACCCCTCCACTTT. The rearrangement links TRBV10-3 to TRBJ1-6; D is unclear. Germline V gene data show CDR1 as ENHRY and CDR2 as SYGVKD. CDR3 length equals 13 residues.

The chain is built from TRBV28 and TRBJ1-1, with D tentatively TRBD1 (5 bases). CDR3 size: 14 residues. Germline V lookup: CDR1 MDHEN, CDR2 SYDVKM. V lost 9 bases to trimming and J lost 5 bases, with 19 bases between them. The CDR3 is CARTANDLRTEAFF. The CDR3, as DNA: TGTGCCAGGACAGCCAACGATCTGAGAACTGAAGCTTTCTTT.

This clonotype turned up a few times. The V gene is TRBV10-1, the J gene TRBJ1-1, with D unclear. V was cut by 4 bases and J by 5 bases, with 20 bases left in between. The CDR3 length is 16 residues. The germline V gene has CDR1 WNHNN and CDR2 SYGVQD (reference sequence). The CDR3 loop reads CASSAGVLGLLTEAFF. The CDR3 DNA follows: TGCGCCAGCAGTGCCGGAGTTCTGGGTTTGCTTACTGAAGCTTTCTTT.

This clonotype was picked up a small number of times. The chain uses TRBV4-2 and TRBJ2-7; tentative D call: TRBD1 (6 bases). Trimming took 4 bases from V and 10 from J, leaving 14 bases between them. This CDR3 has 12 amino acids. The V gene's germline CDR1 is LGHNA and CDR2 YNFKEQ. The CDR3: CASSPEDSRQYF. The CDR3 coding sequence is TGTGCCAGCAGCCCCGAGGACAGCAGACAGTACTTC.

In its sample, this clonotype was seen a few times. This chain joins TRBV11-1 and TRBJ2-5, with 12 bases lining up with TRBD1. Unmatched junction bases numbered 6, after V lost 5 bases and J lost 5 bases. Germline CDR1 SGHAT, CDR2 FQDESV (reference sequence). The CDR3 is made up of 15 amino acids. In DNA, the CDR3 is TGTGCCAGCAGCCACGGGACAGGGGGCTGGGAGACCCAGTACTTC. It encodes CASSHGTGGWETQYF.

This clonotype showed up many times. CDR3 in DNA: TGTGCCAGTAGTATCGAGGGTTCGGGAAATCAGCCCCAGCATTTT. The encoded protein is CASSIEGSGNQPQHF. The rearrangement links TRBV19 to TRBJ1-5; no definite D call. Germline CDR1 reads LNHDA; CDR2 reads SQIVND (reference sequence). The germline V and J ends were trimmed by 3 bases and 4 bases, with 13 bases remaining between them. The length of the CDR3 is 15 residues.

This rearrangement joins TRBV2 to TRBJ2-5; 11 nucleotides align to TRBD2. The junction had 2 bases not matched to a gene; V was cut back by 1 base and J by 1 base. The CDR3 contains 16 residues. Germline V gene lookup returns CDR1 SNHLY and CDR2 FYNNEI. The CDR3 region has the DNA TGTGCCAGCAGTGAAGGGCTAGCGGGGGGCCAAGAGACCCAGTACTTC. It encodes CASSEGLAGGQETQYF.

The J gene is TRBJ1-1, the V gene TRBV5-1, with D possibly matching TRBD1 (5 bases). Germline values: CDR1 SGHRS, CDR2 YFSETQ. The CDR3 covers 14 residues. V lost 4 bases and J 1 base, leaving 11 bases between the germline ends. The CDR3 DNA reads as TGCGCCAGCAGCACCGGACATACGAACACTGAAGCTTTCTTT. Amino acid sequence: CASSTGHTNTEAFF.

CDR3 coding DNA: TGTGCCAGTTCCGAGGGGGGGGATAATACCGAAGCTTTCTTT. It specifies CASSEGGDNTEAFF. This sequence joins TRBV9 and TRBJ1-1; D perhaps matches TRBD1 (6 bases). Germline CDR1 reads SGDLS; CDR2 reads YYNGEE. V lost 8 bases to trimming and J lost 8 bases, with 22 bases between them. This CDR3 has 14 residues.

The V call is TRBV3-1, the J call TRBJ1-1; tentatively, D is TRBD1 (5 bases). With 6 bases removed from V and 4 bases from J, the gap between germline ends came to 9 bases. CDR1 and CDR2 (germline): LGHDT, YNNKEL (reference sequence). The CDR3 has 12 residues. In DNA, the CDR3 is TGTGCCAGCAGGCCCGACAGCACTGAAGCTTTCTTT. Translating gives CASRPDSTEAFF.